Presented here are 32 T cell receptor beta chains from one specimen sequenced in a study of CD8 T cells in ankylosing spondylitis. TCRdb reanalysed the 5' RACE reads using MiXCR and keeps one entry per CDR3 protein. Among hundreds of thousands of distinct CDR3 sequences listed, approximately 17% were seen once. Study results and limitations: A motif of eight highly homologous TCR beta variants was seen as apparently characteristic of ankylosing spondylitis blood.

Their cognate antigens are unknown. Sequenced input: blood, either unsorted or a sorted T cell fraction (not recorded which). The receptors come from a male donor with ankylosing spondylitis.

This chain uses TRBV12-3 or TRBV12-4 with TRBJ1-5; perhaps TRBD1 as D (6 bases). CDR3 length: 15 residues. The V end was cut by 3 bases, the J end by 10 bases, with 19 bases between. The CDR3 is CASSLYGGLGRPQHF. DNA of the CDR3: TGTGCCAGCAGTTTGTACGGGGGGCTGGGGAGACCCCAGCATTTT.

This chain connects TRBV5-1 to TRBJ2-7; D is possibly TRBD2 (5 bases). The CDR3 covers 12 residues. CDR1 and CDR2 (germline): SGHRS, YFSETQ. The V gene lost 4 bases and the J gene lost 7 bases, with 12 bases spanning the gap. The CDR3 DNA sequence: TGCGCCAGCAGCCCGGCGGGCCCGGAGCAGTACTTC. Its translation is CASSPAGPEQYF.

This chain joins TRBV6-2 or TRBV6-3 and TRBJ2-5; TRBD2 agrees at 8 bases. There are 15 residues in the CDR3. With V trimmed by 3 bases and J by 5 bases, 8 bases remained unmatched. Germline V gene sequence: CDR1 MNHEY, CDR2 SVGEGT. The CDR3 region is CASSYVGQRGETQYF. The CDR3 DNA reads TGTGCCAGCAGTTATGTGGGCCAGCGGGGGGAGACCCAGTACTTC.

This clonotype has ten or more counts. The chain joins TRBV12-3 or TRBV12-4 to TRBJ1-1; D remains unclear. This CDR3 spans 15 amino acids. The V gene lost 6 bases and the J gene lost 1 base, with 15 bases spanning the gap. As DNA, the CDR3 is TGTGCCAGCAGAAGAAGAGGACCCGCGAACACTGAAGCTTTCTTT. Translation: CASRRRGPANTEAFF.

This clonotype was recorded many times. V and J are TRBV7-2 and TRBJ1-5; TRBD1 aligns across 7 bases. The germline V gene encodes CDR1 SGHTA and CDR2 FQGNSA. There are 15 residues in the CDR3. The V gene end was trimmed by 5 bases and the J gene end by 0 bases; junction bases not matched to a gene: 4. This CDR3 is CASSPGGASNQPQHF. CDR3 nucleotide sequence: TGTGCCAGCAGCCCAGGGGGGGCTAGCAATCAGCCCCAGCATTTT.

This clonotype was found a few times. The chain links TRBV5-1 to TRBJ2-1; 7 bases fit TRBD2. This CDR3 has 15 amino acids. Germline values: CDR1 SGHRS, CDR2 YFSETQ. V lost 0 bases, J lost 4 bases, and 4 bases stayed unmatched. The CDR3 reads CASSLEAGSYNEQFF. CDR3 nucleotides: TGCGCCAGCAGCTTGGAAGCGGGGAGTTACAATGAGCAGTTCTTC.

The chain combines TRBV6-2 or TRBV6-3 with TRBJ2-1, with D perhaps given as TRBD1 or TRBD2 (5 bases each). There are 16 residues in the CDR3. Germline CDR1 and CDR2: MNHEY and SVGEGT. Trimming left V 5 bases short and J 8 bases short, with 22 bases between. The CDR3 DNA sequence: TGTGCCAGCAGTACCGACGCTAGAATCCGGGGCCATGAGCAGTTCTTC. This encodes CASSTDARIRGHEQFF.

This clonotype was counted a few times. The rearrangement uses TRBV20-1 and TRBJ1-1; TRBD1 might be the D (6 bases). This CDR3 comprises 13 residues. Germline V gene data show CDR1 as DFQATT and CDR2 as SNEGSKA (reference sequence). V lost 0 bases to trimming and J lost 10 bases, with 15 bases between them. The CDR3 is CSAREGGRVIAFF. CDR3 sequence (DNA): TGCAGTGCTAGAGAAGGGGGGCGCGTTATAGCTTTCTTT.

The chain uses TRBV30 and TRBJ1-5, with 7 nucleotides matching TRBD1. V lost 5 bases, J lost 9 bases, and 13 bases stayed unmatched. This CDR3 spans 14 amino acids. Germline CDR1 and CDR2: GTSNPN and SVGIG (reference sequence). As DNA, the CDR3 is TGTGCCTGGCTGACAGGGTCCTCCGTGAGGCCCCAGCATTTT. Amino acids: CAWLTGSSVRPQHF.

The sample holds a few counts of this clonotype. The rearrangement links TRBV19 to TRBJ1-5, with D perhaps matching TRBD1 (5 bases). The CDR3 spans 13 residues. With 7 bases removed from V and 3 bases from J, the gap between germline ends came to 10 bases. The germline CDR1 and CDR2 sequences are LNHDA and SQIVND (reference sequence). The CDR3 sequence: CASMAGFNQPQHF. For the CDR3, the DNA is TGTGCCAGTATGGCAGGGTTCAATCAGCCCCAGCATTTT.

The chain recombines TRBV3-1 with TRBJ2-4; D is unclear. The CDR3 covers 11 residues. In germline, CDR1 is LGHDT, CDR2 YNNKEL (reference sequence). V was trimmed by 3 bases and J by 10 bases, leaving 7 bases between them. CDR3 in amino acids: CASSQSQIQYF. The DNA of the CDR3 is TGTGCCAGCAGCCAGTCCCAGATTCAGTACTTC.

Here the CDR3 DNA reads TGTGCCAGCAGTGGGGACAGGGTTCCGGGGGAGCTGTTTTTT. This gives the protein CASSGDRVPGELFF. This chain joins TRBV3-1 and TRBJ2-2; TRBD1 matches 9 bases. The CDR3 length is 14 residues. Germline lookup yields CDR1 LGHDT and CDR2 YNNKEL (reference sequence). The J segment lost 8 bases and the V segment lost 6 bases, leaving 7 bases of the junction unmatched. Drawing the rest from reference TRBV3-1 and TRBJ2-2, the complete variable domain is DTAVSQTPKYLVTQMGNDKSIKCEQNLGHDTMYWYKQDSKKFLKIMFSYNNKELIINETVPNRFSPKSPDKAHLNLHINSLELGDSAVYFCASSGDRVPGELFFGEGSRLTVL.

The chain joins TRBV12-3 or TRBV12-4 to TRBJ1-4; tentative D call: TRBD1 (6 bases). The CDR3 spans 15 residues. Trimming took 3 bases from V and 8 from J, leaving 16 bases between them. As DNA, the CDR3 is TGTGCCAGCAGTTTCCGGGGGGGCCGGGGGGAAAAACTGTTTTTT. As protein: CASSFRGGRGEKLFF.

This clonotype has just a few counts. The CDR3: CASSLEAGDYEKLFF. As DNA, the CDR3 is TGCGCCAGCAGCTTGGAGGCAGGGGATTATGAAAAACTGTTTTTT. The chain is built from TRBV5-1 and TRBJ1-4, with a tentative D call TRBD1 (6 bases). V shed 0 bases and J shed 6 bases, with 12 bases lying between them. CDR3 length: 15 amino acids. The germline V gene has CDR1 SGHRS and CDR2 YFSETQ.

CDR3 DNA: TGTGCCAGCAGTTCCTCCACGGATGAGCAGTTCTTC. It translates to CASSSSTDEQFF. The V gene is TRBV6-6, the J gene TRBJ2-1, with no clear D. Germline CDR1 MNHNY, CDR2 SVGAGI (reference sequence). This CDR3 is built from 12 residues. Trimming left V 4 bases short and J 8 bases short, with 9 bases between.

The sample holds many counts of this clonotype. The chain combines TRBV4-2 with TRBJ2-1, with 7 bases aligning to TRBD1. The V segment lost 0 bases and the J segment 3 bases; nucleotides outside the gene matches: 5. CDR3 length: 16 residues. Germline lookup yields CDR1 LGHNA and CDR2 YNFKEQ. CDR3 sequence reads: CASSQDLNRGYNEQFF. The CDR3 nucleotides read TGTGCCAGCAGCCAAGACCTCAACAGGGGCTACAATGAGCAGTTCTTC.

This clonotype was seen repeatedly, ten times or more. The CDR3 DNA reads TGCAGCGTTGAAGTGGTACGCGAGCAGTACTTC. Encoded protein: CSVEVVREQYF. This chain uses TRBV29-1 with TRBJ2-7; D gene ambiguous. This CDR3 spans 11 amino acids. The V gene lost 1 base and the J gene lost 6 bases, with 7 bases spanning the gap. Germline CDR1 and CDR2: SQVTM and ANQGSEA.

This clonotype was counted only a few times. The chain joins TRBV11-2 to TRBJ1-5, with D perhaps TRBD1 (6 bases). V was pared by 4 bases and J by 2 bases, with 18 bases between. Germline lookup yields CDR1 SGHAT and CDR2 FQNNGV. The CDR3 extends over 17 amino acids. The CDR3 loop reads CASSSGDGYRGNQPQHF. DNA of the CDR3: TGTGCCAGCAGCTCAGGGGACGGGTACAGGGGCAATCAGCCCCAGCATTTT.

V gene TRBV12-3 or TRBV12-4 combines with J gene TRBJ2-3; the D call may be TRBD1 or TRBD2 (6 bases each). The CDR3 runs 15 residues. Trimming removed 3 bases from V and 6 bases from J, with 16 bases in between. Written as DNA, the CDR3 is TGTGCCAGCAGTTTCGGGGACTCCACAGGGGATACGCAGTATTTT. This codes for CASSFGDSTGDTQYF.

The chain links TRBV30 to TRBJ1-4, with 8 bases lining up with TRBD1. Trimming cost V 1 base and J 8 bases; bases outside gene matches: 6. From germline, CDR1 is GTSNPN and CDR2 SVGIG (reference sequence). The CDR3 runs to 14 residues. The CDR3 coding sequence is TGTGCCTGGAGTGGGACAGGGACCGACGAAAAACTGTTTTTT. It translates to CAWSGTGTDEKLFF.

The count of this clonotype is one. The CDR3 DNA follows: TGCGCCAGCAGCCACCTCAGGGGGGGCGATCAGCCCCAGCATTTT. Translation: CASSHLRGGDQPQHF. The chain is built from TRBV4-1 and TRBJ1-5, with TRBD1 identical over 7 bases. The ends lost 3 bases at V and 5 bases at J; junction bases unmatched: 7. Germline CDR1 MGHRA, CDR2 YSYEKL. The length of the CDR3 is 15 residues.

V is TRBV10-3 and J is TRBJ2-3, with 14 bases that match TRBD2. The CDR3 spans 18 residues. The junction had 13 bases not matched to a gene; V was cut back by 10 bases and J by 1 base. CDR1 and CDR2 from the germline V gene are ENHRY and SYGVKD. As DNA, the CDR3 is TGTGCCACAGGCCTGGGACTAGCGGGGGCCAAGGGCACAGATACGCAGTATTTT. This encodes CATGLGLAGAKGTDTQYF.

The chain uses TRBV5-1 and TRBJ1-4; D might be TRBD1 (5 bases). Deletions cut 2 bases from V and 4 bases from J, with 12 bases between. CDR1 and CDR2 (germline): SGHRS, YFSETQ. The CDR3 spans 15 residues. The CDR3 sequence is CASSFVGDFNEKLFF. The CDR3 coding sequence is TGCGCCAGCAGCTTTGTGGGGGACTTTAATGAAAAACTGTTTTTT. The whole variable domain, filled in from reference TRBV5-1 and TRBJ1-4, reads KAGVTQTPRYLIKTRGQQVTLSCSPISGHRSVSWYQQTPGQGLQFLFEYFSETQRNKGNFPGRFSGRQFSNSRSEMNVSTLELGDSALYLCASSFVGDFNEKLFFGSGTQLSVL.

This clonotype showed up just a few times. The V and J genes are TRBV4-1 and TRBJ1-5, with D hard to call. Per the germline V gene, CDR1 is MGHRA and CDR2 is YSYEKL. Deletions cut 0 bases from V and 3 bases from J, with 12 bases between. The CDR3 has 16 residues. CDR3 bases: TGCGCCAGCAGCCAAGATGGCAGCCCGACCAATCAGCCCCAGCATTTT. Translated, it gives CASSQDGSPTNQPQHF.

This clonotype came up many times. The CDR3 loop reads CASSLVLALSTDTQYF. As DNA, the CDR3 is TGTGCCAGCAGCTTAGTACTAGCGTTGAGCACAGATACGCAGTATTTT. The J gene is TRBJ2-3, the V gene TRBV7-2; 7 bases match TRBD2. Germline-derived CDR1 and CDR2 are SGHTA and FQGNSA. Losses at the gene ends were 1 base for V and 0 bases for J; bases not matched to a gene: 4. There are 16 residues in the CDR3.

This sequence joins TRBV6-1 and TRBJ2-1; 9 nucleotides line up with TRBD1. The V segment lost 6 bases and the J segment 6 bases; nucleotides outside the gene matches: 3. Germline loops: CDR1 MNHNS, CDR2 SASEGT. The CDR3 sequence is 13 residues long. CDR3 region: CASRMTGGNEQFF. The CDR3, as DNA: TGTGCCAGCAGGATGACAGGGGGCAATGAGCAGTTCTTC.

This clonotype was observed at least ten times. The chain links TRBV6-2 or TRBV6-3 to TRBJ2-1; 8 nucleotides align to TRBD2. V was clipped by 7 bases and J by 5 bases; unmatched bases: 7. This CDR3 has 14 amino acids. The germline CDR1 and CDR2 sequences are MNHEY and SVGEGT. The CDR3 loop is CASTASGRDNEQFF. The CDR3 DNA follows: TGTGCCAGCACCGCTAGCGGGCGAGACAATGAGCAGTTCTTC.

The chain links TRBV20-1 to TRBJ1-1, with D possibly TRBD1 on 5 matching bases. CDR3 size: 14 residues. Per the germline V gene, CDR1 is DFQATT and CDR2 is SNEGSKA (reference sequence). The V and J ends lost 0 bases and 0 bases respectively, with 8 bases between them. The CDR3 coding sequence is TGCAGTGCTAGAGATCCGGGGCTGAACACTGAAGCTTTCTTT. Translated: CSARDPGLNTEAFF.

This chain uses TRBV20-1 with TRBJ2-3; TRBD2 matches at 15 bases. The CDR3 contains 15 residues. In germline, CDR1 is DFQATT, CDR2 SNEGSKA (reference sequence). CDR3 sequence (DNA): TGCAAACCCGGGACTAGCGGGAGGTTAGGAGATACGCAGTATTTT. Amino acids: CKPGTSGRLGDTQYF.

The chain is built from TRBV5-1 and TRBJ2-2; tentatively, D is TRBD2 (6 bases). V was clipped by 4 bases and J by 2 bases, with 12 bases between them. The CDR3 runs to 15 residues. Germline V gene lookup returns CDR1 SGHRS and CDR2 YFSETQ. For the CDR3, the DNA is TGCGCCAGCAGCGACGGGACTTTCAACACCGGGGAGCTGTTTTTT. Encoded protein: CASSDGTFNTGELFF.

The chain uses TRBV19 and TRBJ1-1; weak D call: TRBD1 (6 bases). Trimming pared 5 bases from V and 0 bases from J, leaving 13 bases between. CDR1 and CDR2 from the germline V gene are LNHDA and SQIVND (reference sequence). The CDR3 is made up of 15 amino acids. The CDR3 coding sequence is TGTGCCAGTAGTGCCACAGGGCGGATGAACACTGAAGCTTTCTTT. It specifies CASSATGRMNTEAFF.

The chain uses TRBV20-1 and TRBJ2-3, with TRBD2 matching 8 bases. The V segment lost 5 bases and the J segment 6 bases; nucleotides outside the gene matches: 7. The length of the CDR3 is 13 residues. Germline lookup yields CDR1 DFQATT and CDR2 SNEGSKA (reference sequence). The CDR3 reads CSAEAGAPDTQYF. CDR3 in DNA: TGCAGTGCTGAAGCGGGAGCACCCGATACGCAGTATTTT.